Listed below are T cell receptor beta chains from one sample, sequenced in a study of T cell responses to AZD1222 COVID-19 vaccine. Profiled with immunoSEQ multiplex PCR; TCRdb holds only in-frame clones, not every one. The sample holds about 130,000 clones, roughly 89% seen once. The sequences come from peripheral blood, collected 28 days after the second AZD1222 dose. These receptors all come from an adult who received the AZD1222 COVID-19 vaccine. CDR3s include the opening cysteine and the closing phenylalanine or tryptophan.

v_gene	j_gene	CDR3aa
TRBV19	TRBJ1-2	CATRGQAGYGYTF
TRBV6-2/TRBV6-3	TRBJ2-3	CASSYGTDTQYF
TRBV11-2	TRBJ1-2	CASQGNHYGYTF
TRBV7-2	TRBJ2-5	CASSFIAGETQYF
TRBV6-5	TRBJ2-2	CASSYSTDTGELFF
TRBV9	TRBJ1-2	CASSERPGTDTYTF
TRBV19	TRBJ1-1	CASRGGRGPLEAFF
TRBV6-6	TRBJ1-2	CASSSDGKGGYTF
TRBV4-3	TRBJ1-2	CASSPFAQNNYGYTF
TRBV29-1	TRBJ2-7	CSVRTSGVHEQYF
TRBV11-3	TRBJ2-3	CASSSRRGGTDTQYF
TRBV15	TRBJ2-7	CATSRDKQVSYEQYF
TRBV6-1	TRBJ1-1	CASSESKVNTEAFF
TRBV6-5	TRBJ1-1	CASSKYRGLNTEAFF
TRBV5-1	TRBJ1-1	CASSESVGAVSTAFF
TRBV6-2/TRBV6-3	TRBJ2-5	CASSYLRETQYF